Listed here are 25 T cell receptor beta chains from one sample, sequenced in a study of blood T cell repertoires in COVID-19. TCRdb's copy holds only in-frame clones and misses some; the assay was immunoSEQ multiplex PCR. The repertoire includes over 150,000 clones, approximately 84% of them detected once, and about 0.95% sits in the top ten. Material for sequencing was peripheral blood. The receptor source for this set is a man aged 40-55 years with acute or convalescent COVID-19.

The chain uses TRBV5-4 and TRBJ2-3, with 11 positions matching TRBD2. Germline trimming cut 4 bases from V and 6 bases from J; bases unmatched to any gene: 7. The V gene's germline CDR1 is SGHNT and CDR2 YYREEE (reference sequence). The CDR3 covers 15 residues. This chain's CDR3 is CASSNLAGGKDTQYF. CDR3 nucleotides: TGTGCCAGCAGCAATTTAGCGGGGGGGAAGGATACGCAGTATTTT.

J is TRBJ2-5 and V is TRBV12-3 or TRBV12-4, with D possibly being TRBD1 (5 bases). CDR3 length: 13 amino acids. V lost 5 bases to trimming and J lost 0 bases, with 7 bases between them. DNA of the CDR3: TGTGCCAGCAGTGACAGAAACCAAGAGACCCAGTACTTC. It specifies CASSDRNQETQYF.

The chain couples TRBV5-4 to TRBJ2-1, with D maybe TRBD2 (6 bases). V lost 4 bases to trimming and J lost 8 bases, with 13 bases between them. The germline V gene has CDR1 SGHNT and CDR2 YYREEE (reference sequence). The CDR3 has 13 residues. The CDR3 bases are TGTGCCAGCAGCGACGGGGGTCTATATGAGCAGTTCTTC. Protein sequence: CASSDGGLYEQFF.

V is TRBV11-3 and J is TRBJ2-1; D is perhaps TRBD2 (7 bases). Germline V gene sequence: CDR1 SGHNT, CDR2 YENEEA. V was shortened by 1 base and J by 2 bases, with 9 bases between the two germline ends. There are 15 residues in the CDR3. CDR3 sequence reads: CASSLVGGPYNEQFF. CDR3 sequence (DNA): TGTGCCAGCAGCTTAGTCGGGGGGCCCTACAATGAGCAGTTCTTC.

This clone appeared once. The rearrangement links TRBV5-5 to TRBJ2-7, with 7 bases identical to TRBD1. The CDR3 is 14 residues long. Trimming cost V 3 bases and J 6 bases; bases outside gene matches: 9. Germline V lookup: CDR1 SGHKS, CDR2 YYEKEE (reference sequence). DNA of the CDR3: TGTGCCAGCAGCTCGTTCGGGACAGCCGGCGAGCAGTACTTC. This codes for CASSSFGTAGEQYF.

The CDR3 DNA reads TGTGCCAGTAGCTTCTTTAATCAGCCCCAGCATTTT. Protein product: CASSFFNQPQHF. The V gene is TRBV19, the J gene TRBJ1-5, with unresolved D. Trimming took 6 bases from V and 4 from J, leaving 7 bases between them. CDR3 size: 12 residues. Germline values: CDR1 LNHDA, CDR2 SQIVND (reference sequence).

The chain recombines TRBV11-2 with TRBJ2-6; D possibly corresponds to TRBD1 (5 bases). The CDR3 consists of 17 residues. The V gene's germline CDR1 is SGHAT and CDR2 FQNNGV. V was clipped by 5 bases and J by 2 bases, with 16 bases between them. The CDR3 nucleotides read TGTGCCAGCAGCCTGCGCACCAGGGTCGCTGGGGCCAACGTCCTGACTTTC. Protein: CASSLRTRVAGANVLTF.

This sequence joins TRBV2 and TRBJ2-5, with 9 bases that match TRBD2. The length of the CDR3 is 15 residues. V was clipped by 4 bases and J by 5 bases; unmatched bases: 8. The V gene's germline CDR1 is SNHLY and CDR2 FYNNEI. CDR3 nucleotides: TGTGCCAGCAGTGTGGCGGGGGGGATTATGGAGACCCAGTACTTC. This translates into CASSVAGGIMETQYF.

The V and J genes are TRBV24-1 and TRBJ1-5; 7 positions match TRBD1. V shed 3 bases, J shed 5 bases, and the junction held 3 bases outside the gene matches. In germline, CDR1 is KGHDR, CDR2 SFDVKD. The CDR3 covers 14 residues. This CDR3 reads CATSDAGQDQPQHF. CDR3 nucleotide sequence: TGTGCCACCAGTGATGCCGGACAGGATCAGCCCCAGCATTTT.

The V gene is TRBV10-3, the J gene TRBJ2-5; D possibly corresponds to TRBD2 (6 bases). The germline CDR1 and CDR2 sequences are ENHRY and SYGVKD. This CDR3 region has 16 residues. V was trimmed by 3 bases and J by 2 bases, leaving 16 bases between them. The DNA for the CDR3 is TGTGCCATCAGTGATTTCCAGGACTACATTCAAGAGACCCAGTACTTC. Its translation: CAISDFQDYIQETQYF.

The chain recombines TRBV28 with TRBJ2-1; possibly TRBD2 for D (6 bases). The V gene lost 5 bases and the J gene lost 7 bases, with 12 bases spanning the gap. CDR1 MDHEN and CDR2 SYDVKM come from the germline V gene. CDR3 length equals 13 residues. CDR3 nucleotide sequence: TGTGCCAGCAGTCCCCCCCGGGGGAATGAGCAGTTCTTC. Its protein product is CASSPPRGNEQFF.

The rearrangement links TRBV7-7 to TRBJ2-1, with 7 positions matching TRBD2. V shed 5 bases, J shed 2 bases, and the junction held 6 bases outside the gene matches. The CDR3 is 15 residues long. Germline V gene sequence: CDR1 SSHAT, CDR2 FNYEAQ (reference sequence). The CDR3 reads CASSPSAGAYNEQFF. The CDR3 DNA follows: TGTGCCAGCAGCCCCTCTGCGGGGGCCTACAATGAGCAGTTCTTC.

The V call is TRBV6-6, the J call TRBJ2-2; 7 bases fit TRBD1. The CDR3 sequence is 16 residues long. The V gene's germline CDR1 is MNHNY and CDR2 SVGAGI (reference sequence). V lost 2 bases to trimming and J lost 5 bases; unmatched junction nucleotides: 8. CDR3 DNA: TGTGCCAGCAGTTACGACAGGGTAGTCGGGACCGGGGAGCTGTTTTTT. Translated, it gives CASSYDRVVGTGELFF.

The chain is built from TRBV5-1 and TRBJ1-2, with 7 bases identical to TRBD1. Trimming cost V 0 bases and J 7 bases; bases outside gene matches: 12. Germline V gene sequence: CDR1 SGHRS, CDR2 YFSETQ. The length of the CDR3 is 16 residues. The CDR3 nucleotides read TGCGCCAGCAGCTTGGAGGGGGCGGGTTGGTCGTCTGGCTACACCTTC. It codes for CASSLEGAGWSSGYTF.

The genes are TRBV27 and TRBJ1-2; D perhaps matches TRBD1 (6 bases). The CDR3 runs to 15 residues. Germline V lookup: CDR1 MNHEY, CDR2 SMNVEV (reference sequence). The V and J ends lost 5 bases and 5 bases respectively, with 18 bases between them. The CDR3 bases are TGTGCCAGCAGTCCCCCACCCGGGACATCTTATGGCTACACCTTC. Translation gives CASSPPPGTSYGYTF.

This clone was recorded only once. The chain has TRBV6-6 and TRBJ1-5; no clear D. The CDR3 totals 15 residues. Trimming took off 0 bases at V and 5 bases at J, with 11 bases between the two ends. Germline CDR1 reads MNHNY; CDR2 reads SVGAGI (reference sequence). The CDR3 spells CASSYSNLADQPQHF. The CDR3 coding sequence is TGTGCCAGCAGTTACTCGAACCTGGCCGATCAGCCCCAGCATTTT.

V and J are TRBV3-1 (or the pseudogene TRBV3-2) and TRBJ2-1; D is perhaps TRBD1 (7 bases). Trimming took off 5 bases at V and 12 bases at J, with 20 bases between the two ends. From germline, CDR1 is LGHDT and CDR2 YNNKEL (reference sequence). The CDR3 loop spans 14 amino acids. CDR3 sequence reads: CASSSRAGGIGQFF. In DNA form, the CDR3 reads TGTGCCAGCAGCAGCCGCGCAGGGGGGATTGGGCAGTTCTTC.

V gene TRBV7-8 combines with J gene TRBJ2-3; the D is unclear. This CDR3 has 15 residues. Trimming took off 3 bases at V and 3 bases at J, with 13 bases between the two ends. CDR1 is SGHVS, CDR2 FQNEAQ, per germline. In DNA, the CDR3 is TGTGCCAGCAGCTTCACCGGTTGGGCGACAGATACGCAGTATTTT. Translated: CASSFTGWATDTQYF.

The CDR3 here is CASSLGERLNTEAFF. As DNA, the CDR3 is TGTGCCAGCAGCTTAGGAGAACGGCTGAACACTGAAGCTTTCTTT. V usage is TRBV5-6 and J usage is TRBJ1-1, with D unresolved. V shed 2 bases and J shed 0 bases, with 11 bases lying between them. CDR1 is SGHDT, CDR2 YYEEEE, per germline. This CDR3 contains 15 residues.

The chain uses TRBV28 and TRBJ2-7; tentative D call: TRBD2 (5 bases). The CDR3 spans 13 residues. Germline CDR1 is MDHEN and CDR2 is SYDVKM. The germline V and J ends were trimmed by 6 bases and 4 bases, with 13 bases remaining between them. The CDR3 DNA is TGTGCCAGCAGAACTCAACGGGGTTACGAGCAGTACTTC. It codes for CASRTQRGYEQYF.

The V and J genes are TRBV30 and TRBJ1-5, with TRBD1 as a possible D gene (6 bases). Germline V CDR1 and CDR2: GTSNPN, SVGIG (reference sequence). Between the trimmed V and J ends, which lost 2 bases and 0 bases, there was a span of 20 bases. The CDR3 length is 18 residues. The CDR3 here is CAWSHPPAGVYSNQPQHF. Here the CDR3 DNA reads TGTGCCTGGAGTCACCCCCCCGCAGGGGTTTATAGCAATCAGCCCCAGCATTTT.

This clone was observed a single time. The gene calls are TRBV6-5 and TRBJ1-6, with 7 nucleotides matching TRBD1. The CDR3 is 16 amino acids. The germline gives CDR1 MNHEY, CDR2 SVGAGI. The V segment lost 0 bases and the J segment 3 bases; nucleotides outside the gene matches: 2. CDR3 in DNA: TGTGCCAGCAGTTACTCGCGGACAGGCTATAATTCACCCCTCCACTTT. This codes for CASSYSRTGYNSPLHF.

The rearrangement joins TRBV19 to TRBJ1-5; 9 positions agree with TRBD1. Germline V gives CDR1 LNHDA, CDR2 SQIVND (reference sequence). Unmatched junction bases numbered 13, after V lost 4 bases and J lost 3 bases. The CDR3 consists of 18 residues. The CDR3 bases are TGTGCCAGTAGTAGAGACAGGGGGATTTGGGAATCCAATCAGCCCCAGCATTTT. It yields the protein CASSRDRGIWESNQPQHF.

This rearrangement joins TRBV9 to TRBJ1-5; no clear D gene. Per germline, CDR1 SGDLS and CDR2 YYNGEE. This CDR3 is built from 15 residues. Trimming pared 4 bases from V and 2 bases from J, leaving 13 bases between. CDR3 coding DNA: TGTGCCAGCAGCCCCCGTCCCGGGGGCAATCAGCCCCAGCATTTT. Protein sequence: CASSPRPGGNQPQHF.

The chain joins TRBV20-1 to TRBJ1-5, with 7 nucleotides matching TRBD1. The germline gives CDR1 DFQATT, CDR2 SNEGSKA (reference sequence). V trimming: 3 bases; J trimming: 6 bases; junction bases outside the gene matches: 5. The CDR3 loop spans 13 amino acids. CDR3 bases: TGCAGTGCTAGTGGAGGGGGCGGTCAGCCCCAGCATTTT. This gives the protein CSASGGGGQPQHF.